These 29 T cell receptor beta chains came from one sample sequenced in a study of blood T cells in healthy people across ages. Using a J-beta primer mix together with a sample-barcoded 5' primer, a second PCR was run for about 6 to 11 cycles. TCRdb analysed the 5' RACE reads with MiXCR anew, one entry per CDR3 protein. The table has roughly 1,300,000 distinct CDR3 sequences, around 59% seen once. Sequencing used blood. The receptors originated from a man aged 18 to 30 in good health.

There are many counts of this clonotype. The chain is built from TRBV7-9 and TRBJ1-4; TRBD1 matches 8 bases. Trimming cost V 5 bases and J 7 bases; bases outside gene matches: 9. CDR1 SEHNR and CDR2 FQNEAQ come from the germline V gene (reference sequence). This CDR3 comprises 15 residues. The CDR3 here is CASSIRTGRGEKLFF. CDR3 coding DNA: TGTGCCAGCAGCATTAGGACAGGGCGGGGTGAAAAACTGTTTTTT.

The chain joins TRBV7-2 to TRBJ2-1; D gene uncertain. Germline CDR1 SGHTA, CDR2 FQGNSA. The CDR3 is 17 residues long. Trimming cost V 1 base and J 2 bases, with 15 bases left between them. The CDR3 spells CASSLEGGPNTYNEQFF. The DNA of the CDR3 is TGTGCCAGCAGCTTAGAAGGTGGACCAAATACCTACAATGAGCAGTTCTTC.

This clonotype was detected a few times. The CDR3 here is CASSFGRPFGTGADEQFF. The CDR3 DNA reads as TGTGCCAGCAGTTTTGGGCGCCCGTTTGGGACAGGGGCGGATGAGCAGTTCTTC. The chain is built from TRBV12-3 or TRBV12-4 and TRBJ2-1; 10 bases agree with TRBD1. The length of the CDR3 is 18 residues. The V and J ends lost 3 bases and 8 bases, in that order; junction bases with no gene match: 16.

This clonotype has more than one count but fewer than ten. The J gene is TRBJ2-7, the V gene TRBV29-1; D tentatively reads TRBD1 or TRBD2 (5 bases each). Germline V CDR1 and CDR2: SQVTM, ANQGSEA. V was shortened by 4 bases and J by 2 bases, with 9 bases between the two germline ends. This CDR3 contains 12 residues. The CDR3 loop is CSVVEGPYEQYF. In DNA form, the CDR3 reads TGCAGCGTTGTAGAGGGGCCCTACGAGCAGTACTTC.

This clonotype was recorded a few times. The rearrangement links TRBV5-1 to TRBJ2-1; 11 positions match TRBD2. This CDR3 has 18 amino acids. Germline CDR1 is SGHRS and CDR2 is YFSETQ. The V segment lost 0 bases and the J segment 3 bases; nucleotides outside the gene matches: 8. The CDR3 nucleotides are TGCGCCAGCAGCTTGGCGGACACTAGCGGGGGAATCTACAATGAGCAGTTCTTC. It translates to CASSLADTSGGIYNEQFF.

The chain is built from TRBV5-5 and TRBJ1-2; D may be TRBD1 (6 bases). The CDR3 length is 15 residues. Germline CDR1 is SGHKS and CDR2 is YYEKEE (reference sequence). Trimming shortened V by 0 bases and J by 5 bases, and 14 bases separated the two germline ends. CDR3: CASSLEAGHGYGYTF. The CDR3 region has the DNA TGTGCCAGCAGCTTGGAAGCGGGACACGGATATGGCTACACCTTC.

V is TRBV3-1 and J is TRBJ2-1, with TRBD1 identical over 10 bases. The CDR3 is 16 residues long. J lost 6 bases, V lost 4 bases, and 9 bases had no gene match. Germline CDR1 is LGHDT and CDR2 is YNNKEL (reference sequence). In DNA form, the CDR3 reads TGTGCCAGCAGCCCATGGACAGGGGGTGTTAGCAATGAGCAGTTCTTC. Its translation: CASSPWTGGVSNEQFF.

V is TRBV5-1 and J is TRBJ2-6; the match to TRBD1 covers 7 bases. The CDR3 consists of 18 residues. V lost 4 bases and J lost 0; bases outside the gene matches: 10. The V gene's germline CDR1 is SGHRS and CDR2 YFSETQ. This chain's CDR3 is CASSQGTARISGANVLTF. CDR3 sequence (DNA): TGCGCCAGCAGCCAAGGGACAGCCCGAATCTCTGGGGCCAACGTCCTGACTTTC.

This clonotype was detected only a few times. The V gene is TRBV6-5, the J gene TRBJ2-6; the D call may be TRBD1 or TRBD2 (5 bases each). The CDR3 is 18 residues long. Germline lookup yields CDR1 MNHEY and CDR2 SVGAGI. The V gene lost 2 bases and the J gene lost 0 bases, with 14 bases spanning the gap. In nucleotides, the CDR3 is TGTGCCAGCAGTTACGAGTATGGGACCGCCTCTGGGGCCAACGTCCTGACTTTC. Its translation: CASSYEYGTASGANVLTF.

There are a few counts of this clonotype. V and J are TRBV10-3 and TRBJ1-2, with TRBD1 matching 8 bases. The CDR3 contains 13 residues. J gave up 8 bases and V 10 bases, and 12 bases lay outside the gene matches. In germline, CDR1 is ENHRY, CDR2 SYGVKD. Here the CDR3 reads CATGGATLEGYTF. The CDR3 DNA follows: TGTGCCACAGGGGGCGCAACTCTCGAGGGCTACACCTTC.

V is TRBV12-3 or TRBV12-4 and J is TRBJ1-5; D ambiguous. Trimming removed 7 bases from V and 5 bases from J, with 18 bases in between. This CDR3 spans 15 amino acids. CDR3 coding DNA: TGTGCCAGCACTCTCCGCGCCTTCGGTGATCAGCCCCAGCATTTT. Its protein is CASTLRAFGDQPQHF.

The chain combines TRBV20-1 with TRBJ2-4; the D is unclear. With the DNA end fitting TRBJ2-5 better, the J assignment may be wrong. CDR1 is DFQATT and CDR2 is SNEGSKA in the germline V gene (reference sequence). The CDR3 extends over 13 amino acids. CDR3 DNA: TGCAGTGCTGAACGGACGCGGCAAGAGACCCAGTACTTC. Its protein is CSAERTRQETQYF.

This clonotype was observed a handful of times. This chain uses TRBV20-1 with TRBJ2-3, with D maybe TRBD1 (6 bases). This CDR3 is 15 amino acids long. Germline V gene sequence: CDR1 DFQATT, CDR2 SNEGSKA (reference sequence). Between the trimmed V and J ends, which lost 5 bases and 0 bases, there was a span of 15 bases. The CDR3 region has the DNA TGCAGTGCTCCACTGGGGGCGTATAGCACAGATACGCAGTATTTT. It specifies CSAPLGAYSTDTQYF.

V usage is TRBV6-5 and J usage is TRBJ1-2; weak D call: TRBD1 (6 bases). CDR3 length: 18 residues. The V end was cut by 1 base, the J end by 5 bases, with 23 bases between. CDR1 is MNHEY and CDR2 is SVGAGI in the germline V gene. CDR3 in amino acids: CASSYYPQPQGRLYGYTF. The CDR3 DNA reads as TGTGCCAGCAGTTACTACCCACAGCCACAGGGTCGGCTATATGGCTACACCTTC.

The V and J genes are TRBV12-3 or TRBV12-4 and TRBJ1-6; D is undetermined. Trimming removed 6 bases from V and 6 bases from J, with 15 bases in between. The CDR3 runs to 15 residues. The CDR3 region is CASSPGSLGNSPLHF. The DNA of the CDR3 is TGTGCCAGCAGCCCCGGGTCATTGGGTAATTCACCCCTCCACTTT.

The chain combines TRBV27 with TRBJ2-6, with 9 bases fitting TRBD1. Germline V gives CDR1 MNHEY, CDR2 SMNVEV (reference sequence). The junction had 5 bases not matched to a gene; V was cut back by 2 bases and J by 0 bases. The length of the CDR3 is 18 residues. This chain's CDR3 is CASSLHGTGRSGANVLTF. CDR3 sequence (DNA): TGTGCCAGCAGTTTACACGGGACAGGGCGCTCTGGGGCCAACGTCCTGACTTTC.

This clonotype was recorded a few times. The rearrangement links TRBV4-1 to TRBJ1-5; no definite D call. V lost 0 bases, J lost 7 bases, and 16 bases lay in between. The CDR3 loop spans 16 amino acids. The germline CDR1 and CDR2 sequences are MGHRA and YSYEKL. CDR3 bases: TGCGCCAGCAGCCAAGATACCACCAACCCTGGGCAGCCCCAGCATTTT. Its protein is CASSQDTTNPGQPQHF.

The chain couples TRBV4-2 to TRBJ1-6; D call uncertain. Germline V CDR1 and CDR2: LGHNA, YNFKEQ. V shed 0 bases and J shed 3 bases, with 12 bases lying between them. The CDR3 spans 17 residues. CDR3 protein: CASSQDQPGSYNSPLHF. CDR3 nucleotide sequence: TGTGCCAGCAGCCAAGACCAACCGGGCAGCTATAATTCACCCCTCCACTTT.

The chain combines TRBV27 with TRBJ2-7; D may be TRBD1 (7 bases). Germline lookup yields CDR1 MNHEY and CDR2 SMNVEV (reference sequence). This CDR3 is built from 15 residues. The germline V and J ends were trimmed by 6 bases and 1 base, with 16 bases remaining between them. As DNA, the CDR3 is TGTGCCAGCAGCCGGGGGACAGACCCGTCCTACGAGCAGTACTTC. It is translated as CASSRGTDPSYEQYF.

J is TRBJ1-2 and V is TRBV20-1; D unclear. Trimming took 3 bases from V and 1 from J, leaving 15 bases between them. CDR1 is DFQATT and CDR2 is SNEGSKA in the germline V gene (reference sequence). The CDR3 is 15 residues long. The CDR3 loop reads CSARPPGSYNYGYTF. CDR3 nucleotide sequence: TGCAGTGCTAGGCCCCCTGGCTCTTATAACTATGGCTACACCTTC.

V usage is TRBV28 and J usage is TRBJ1-5; 8 nucleotides agree with TRBD1. CDR1 MDHEN and CDR2 SYDVKM come from the germline V gene. The CDR3 runs 15 residues. The J segment lost 3 bases and the V segment lost 6 bases, leaving 7 bases of the junction unmatched. CDR3 amino acids: CASRRDRGYNQPQHF. In nucleotides, the CDR3 is TGTGCCAGCAGGAGAGACAGGGGTTACAATCAGCCCCAGCATTTT.

V and J are TRBV27 and TRBJ2-5, with TRBD2 matching 10 bases. The CDR3 consists of 16 residues. CDR1 is MNHEY, CDR2 SMNVEV, per germline (reference sequence). J gave up 2 bases and V 5 bases, and 8 bases lay outside the gene matches. The CDR3 reads CASSLGLADRQETQYF. CDR3 sequence (DNA): TGTGCCAGCAGTCTCGGACTAGCGGACAGACAAGAGACCCAGTACTTC.

CDR3 in DNA: TGTGCCAGCAGCTTAGTTTGGGGTGCTGATACCTACGAGCAGTACTTC. Translating it yields CASSLVWGADTYEQYF. The V call is TRBV11-2, the J call TRBJ2-7; D gene uncertain. This CDR3 is 16 amino acids long. Germline CDR1 SGHAT, CDR2 FQNNGV. V was clipped by 1 base and J by 2 bases, with 15 bases between them.

The V and J genes are TRBV20-1 and TRBJ1-1; a possible D gene is TRBD1 (5 bases). This CDR3 is 13 amino acids long. CDR1 is DFQATT, CDR2 SNEGSKA, per germline (reference sequence). Deletions cut 6 bases from V and 0 bases from J, with 11 bases between. The CDR3 is CSATGRLNTEAFF. CDR3 bases: TGCAGTGCCACGGGACGCTTGAACACTGAAGCTTTCTTT.

The chain joins TRBV29-1 to TRBJ2-7; 8 bases match TRBD2. The CDR3 is made up of 15 amino acids. Germline CDR1 reads SQVTM; CDR2 reads ANQGSEA. V shed 3 bases, J shed 6 bases, and the junction held 13 bases outside the gene matches. CDR3 amino acids: CSVEALASSGSEQYF. Here the CDR3 DNA reads TGCAGCGTTGAGGCTTTAGCGAGCAGCGGGAGCGAGCAGTACTTC.

The V and J genes are TRBV18 and TRBJ1-1, with 7 positions matching TRBD1. Trimming removed 2 bases from V and 0 bases from J; junction bases left unmatched: 6. The CDR3 spans 16 residues. Germline-derived CDR1 and CDR2 are KGHSH and LQKENI. This CDR3 reads CASSPGSGQMNTEAFF. DNA for the CDR3: TGTGCCAGCTCACCAGGGTCGGGACAGATGAACACTGAAGCTTTCTTT.

This clonotype showed up just a few times. The rearrangement joins TRBV6-2 or TRBV6-3 to TRBJ2-1; 11 bases map to TRBD2. Germline V CDR1 and CDR2: MNHEY, SVGEGT. This CDR3 has 16 amino acids. After removal of 4 bases from V and 2 bases from J, the junction contained 4 bases not matched to a gene. The CDR3 sequence is CASSSLAGGAYNEQFF. The CDR3 bases are TGTGCCAGCAGTTCGCTAGCGGGGGGAGCCTACAATGAGCAGTTCTTC.

The table lists this clonotype with a few counts. The rearrangement uses TRBV5-6 and TRBJ2-5; 7 bases line up with TRBD2. The ends lost 2 bases at V and 2 bases at J; junction bases unmatched: 3. Germline loops: CDR1 SGHDT, CDR2 YYEEEE. The CDR3 spans 14 residues. The CDR3 protein is CASSFLAVQETQYF. The CDR3 DNA reads TGTGCCAGCAGCTTCCTAGCGGTTCAAGAGACCCAGTACTTC.

The table lists this clonotype with a count of one. This chain uses TRBV5-1 with TRBJ2-5; D possibly corresponds to TRBD2 (5 bases). Trimming left V 2 bases short and J 5 bases short, with 13 bases between. This CDR3 comprises 14 residues. Germline lookup yields CDR1 SGHRS and CDR2 YFSETQ. CDR3 sequence reads: CASSFEGRAETQYF. Written as DNA, the CDR3 is TGCGCCAGCAGCTTCGAGGGAAGGGCGGAGACCCAGTACTTC.